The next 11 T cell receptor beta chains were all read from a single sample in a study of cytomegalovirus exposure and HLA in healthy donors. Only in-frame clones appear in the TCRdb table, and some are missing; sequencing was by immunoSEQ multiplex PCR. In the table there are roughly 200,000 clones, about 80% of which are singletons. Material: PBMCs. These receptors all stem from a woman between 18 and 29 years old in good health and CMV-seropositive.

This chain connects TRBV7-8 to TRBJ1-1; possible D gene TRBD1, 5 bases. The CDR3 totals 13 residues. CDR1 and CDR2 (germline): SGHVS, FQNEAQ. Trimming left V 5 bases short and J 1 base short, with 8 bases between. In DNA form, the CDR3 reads TGTGCCAGCAGCACACAGGAGAACACTGAAGCTTTCTTT. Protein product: CASSTQENTEAFF.

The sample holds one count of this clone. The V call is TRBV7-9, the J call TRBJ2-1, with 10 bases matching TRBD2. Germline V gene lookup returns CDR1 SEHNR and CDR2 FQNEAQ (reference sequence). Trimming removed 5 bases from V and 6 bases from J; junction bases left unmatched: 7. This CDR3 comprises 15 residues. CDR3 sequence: CASSQQRGGRNEQFF. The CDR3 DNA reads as TGTGCCAGCAGCCAACAGCGGGGGGGCCGCAATGAGCAGTTCTTC.

CDR3 sequence: CASSLAGLAGLPQETQYF. CDR3 coding DNA: TGCGCCAGCAGCTTGGCGGGACTAGCGGGCCTTCCCCAAGAGACCCAGTACTTC. The chain links TRBV5-1 to TRBJ2-5; 12 nucleotides line up with TRBD2. The CDR3 length is 18 residues. After removal of 0 bases from V and 1 base from J, the junction contained 7 bases not matched to a gene. CDR1 is SGHRS, CDR2 YFSETQ, per germline.

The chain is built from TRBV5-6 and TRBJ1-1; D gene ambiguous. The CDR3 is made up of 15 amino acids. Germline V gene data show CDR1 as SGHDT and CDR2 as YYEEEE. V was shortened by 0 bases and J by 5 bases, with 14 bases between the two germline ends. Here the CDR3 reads CASSLASGRGTEAFF. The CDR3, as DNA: TGTGCCAGCAGCTTGGCCTCCGGGCGCGGGACTGAAGCTTTCTTT. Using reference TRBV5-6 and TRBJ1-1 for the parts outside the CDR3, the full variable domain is DAGVTQSPTHLIKTRGQQVTLRCSPKSGHDTVSWYQQALGQGPQFIFQYYEEEERQRGNFPDRFSGHQFPNYSSELNVNALLLGDSALYLCASSLASGRGTEAFFGQGTRLTVV.

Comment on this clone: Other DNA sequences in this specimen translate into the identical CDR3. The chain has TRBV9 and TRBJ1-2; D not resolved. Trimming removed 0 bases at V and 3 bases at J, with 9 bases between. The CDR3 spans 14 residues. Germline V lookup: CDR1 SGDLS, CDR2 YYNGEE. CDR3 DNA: TGTGCCAGCAGCGTAGGGGGAGGAGACTATGGCTACACCTTC. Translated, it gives CASSVGGGDYGYTF.

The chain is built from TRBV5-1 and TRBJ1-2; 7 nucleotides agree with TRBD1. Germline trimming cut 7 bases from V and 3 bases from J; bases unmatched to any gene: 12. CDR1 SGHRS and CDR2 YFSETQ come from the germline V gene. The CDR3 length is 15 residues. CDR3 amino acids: CASSRTSQGDYGYTF. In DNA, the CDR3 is TGCGCCAGCTCCCGAACCTCCCAGGGGGACTATGGCTACACCTTC.

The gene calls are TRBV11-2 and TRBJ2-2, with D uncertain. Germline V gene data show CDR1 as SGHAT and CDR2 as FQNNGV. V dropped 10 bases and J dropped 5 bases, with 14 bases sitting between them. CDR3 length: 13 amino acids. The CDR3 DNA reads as TGTGCCACCTTCCCGCTGCGAACCGGGGAGCTGTTTTTT. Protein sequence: CATFPLRTGELFF.

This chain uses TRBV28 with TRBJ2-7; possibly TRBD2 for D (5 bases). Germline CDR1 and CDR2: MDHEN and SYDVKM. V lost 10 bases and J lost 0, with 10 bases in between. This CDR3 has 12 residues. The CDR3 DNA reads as TGTGCCACCGGGGTGGGCTCCTACGAGCAGTACTTC. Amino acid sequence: CATGVGSYEQYF.

The CDR3 DNA sequence: TGTGCCAGCAGCCCCAGGACAGGCCACTATGGCTACACCTTC. This sequence encodes CASSPRTGHYGYTF. The chain carries TRBV6-5 and TRBJ1-2, with TRBD1 identical over 7 bases. J was trimmed by 3 bases and V by 6 bases; bases with no gene match: 7. This CDR3 spans 14 amino acids. Germline-derived CDR1 and CDR2 are MNHEY and SVGAGI.

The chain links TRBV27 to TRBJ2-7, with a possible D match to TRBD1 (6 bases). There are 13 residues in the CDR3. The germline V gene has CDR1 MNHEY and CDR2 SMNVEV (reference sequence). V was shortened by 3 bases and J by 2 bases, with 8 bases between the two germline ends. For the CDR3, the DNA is TGTGCCAGCAGTTTCGACAGGACCTACGAGCAGTACTTC. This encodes CASSFDRTYEQYF.

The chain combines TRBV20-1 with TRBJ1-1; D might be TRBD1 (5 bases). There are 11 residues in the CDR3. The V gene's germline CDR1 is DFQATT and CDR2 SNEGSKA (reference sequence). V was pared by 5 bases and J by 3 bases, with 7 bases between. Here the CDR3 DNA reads TGCAGTGCTTCAGGGTACACTGAAGCTTTCTTT. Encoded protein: CSASGYTEAFF.